This passage covers 10 T cell receptor beta chains from one sample sequenced in a study of cytomegalovirus exposure and HLA in healthy donors. Assay: immunoSEQ multiplex PCR; the TCRdb copy retains only in-frame clones and omits some. This table has 300,000 to 400,000 clones, approximately 86% appearing once. Sequenced input: PBMCs. The source of these receptors is a man aged 25 to 40 in good health and CMV-seronegative.

The chain has TRBV10-3 and TRBJ2-1; TRBD2 matches 7 bases. The V and J ends lost 6 bases and 7 bases, in that order; junction bases with no gene match: 3. This CDR3 region has 12 residues. The germline CDR1 and CDR2 sequences are ENHRY and SYGVKD. The CDR3 DNA reads TGTGCCATCAGCCGGGGGGAGAATGAGCAGTTCTTC. It yields the protein CAISRGENEQFF.

The V call is TRBV7-9, the J call TRBJ2-5; 7 positions agree with TRBD1. The V gene's germline CDR1 is SEHNR and CDR2 FQNEAQ (reference sequence). J was trimmed by 2 bases and V by 5 bases; bases with no gene match: 11. CDR3 length: 16 residues. CDR3 nucleotide sequence: TGTGCCAGCAGCACCGAAGACAGGGCCCGGCAAGAGACCCAGTACTTC. It specifies CASSTEDRARQETQYF.

CDR3 sequence reads: CATSTGSREAFF. The DNA of the CDR3 is TGCGCCACCTCGACAGGGTCCCGTGAAGCTTTCTTT. J is TRBJ1-1 and V is TRBV10-2; TRBD1 matches 7 bases. This CDR3 contains 12 residues. The germline gives CDR1 WSHSY, CDR2 SAAADI. Germline trimming cut 10 bases from V and 7 bases from J; bases unmatched to any gene: 9.

This chain joins TRBV2 and TRBJ1-1, with D uncertain. From germline, CDR1 is SNHLY and CDR2 FYNNEI. Trimming pared 6 bases from V and 2 bases from J, leaving 16 bases between. The CDR3 runs to 15 residues. CDR3 sequence (DNA): TGTGCCAGCAGCCTTATAAGCAGGCACAACACTGAAGCTTTCTTT. It yields the protein CASSLISRHNTEAFF.

This clone was counted between two and nine times. The chain combines TRBV4-3 with TRBJ1-6; D perhaps matches TRBD1 (6 bases). V was clipped by 4 bases and J by 5 bases, with 12 bases between them. There are 15 residues in the CDR3. The germline V gene has CDR1 LGHNA and CDR2 YSLEER. CDR3 in amino acids: CASSPLRDNNSPLHF. The CDR3, as DNA: TGCGCCAGCAGCCCTTTAAGGGACAATAATTCACCCCTCCACTTT.

The chain employs TRBV18 and TRBJ1-1; 8 nucleotides match TRBD1. The CDR3 spans 14 residues. Per germline, CDR1 KGHSH and CDR2 LQKENI. The V gene end was trimmed by 8 bases and the J gene end by 4 bases; junction bases not matched to a gene: 9. The CDR3 loop is CASTDRAMGTEAFF. For the CDR3, the DNA is TGTGCCAGCACGGACAGGGCGATGGGCACTGAAGCTTTCTTT. The full variable domain, with the rest looked up from reference TRBV18 and TRBJ1-1, is NAGVMQNPRHLVRRRGQEARLRCSPMKGHSHVYWYRQLPEEGLKFMVYLQKENIIDESGMPKERFSAEFPKEGPSILRIQQVVRGDSAAYFCASTDRAMGTEAFFGQGTRLTVV.

The chain recombines TRBV18 with TRBJ2-1; D perhaps matches TRBD2 (7 bases). From germline, CDR1 is KGHSH and CDR2 LQKENI. The CDR3 is made up of 16 amino acids. The germline V and J ends were trimmed by 2 bases and 4 bases, with 15 bases remaining between them. The CDR3 sequence is CASSPKSGGHYNEQFF. In DNA form, the CDR3 reads TGTGCCAGCTCACCAAAATCCGGGGGGCATTACAATGAGCAGTTCTTC.

V and J are TRBV6-5 and TRBJ2-2, with 9 bases that match TRBD1. Germline lookup yields CDR1 MNHEY and CDR2 SVGAGI. The J segment lost 4 bases and the V segment lost 5 bases, leaving 2 bases of the junction unmatched. CDR3 length equals 14 residues. CDR3 residues: CASSPTGGTGELFF. The CDR3 nucleotides are TGTGCCAGCAGTCCGACAGGGGGCACCGGGGAGCTGTTTTTT.

The chain employs TRBV9 and TRBJ1-2; 8 bases map to TRBD1. The length of the CDR3 is 15 residues. CDR1 and CDR2 from the germline V gene are SGDLS and YYNGEE. The junction had 11 bases not matched to a gene; V was cut back by 4 bases and J by 6 bases. In DNA, the CDR3 is TGTGCCAGCAGCTCATACAGGGGGAAAAACGATGGCTACACCTTC. Translated: CASSSYRGKNDGYTF.

CDR3 sequence: CASSDPRTGGSYEQYF. In DNA form, the CDR3 reads TGTGCCAGCAGTGATCCTCGGACAGGGGGTTCCTACGAGCAGTACTTC. V is TRBV2 and J is TRBJ2-7, with TRBD1 identical over 10 bases. The CDR3 contains 16 residues. Germline V gene lookup returns CDR1 SNHLY and CDR2 FYNNEI. V was pared by 3 bases and J by 1 base, with 6 bases of the junction left unmatched.